Below, 30 T cell receptor beta chains from the same sample are listed, as sequenced in a study of blood T cell repertoires in COVID-19. Sequenced by immunoSEQ multiplex PCR; TCRdb stores in-frame clones only, minus some. The data show about 22,000 clones, roughly 84% seen once. The source material was peripheral blood. The receptors originated from a man in his 70s with acute or convalescent COVID-19.

The J gene is TRBJ1-4, the V gene TRBV4-1; D not certain. V dropped 7 bases and J dropped 8 bases, with 17 bases sitting between them. Germline V gives CDR1 MGHRA, CDR2 YSYEKL. This CDR3 comprises 14 residues. CDR3 nucleotides: TGCGCCAGCACCAAAGACACGGGGAAGGAAAAACTGTTTTTT. It is translated as CASTKDTGKEKLFF.

J is TRBJ1-5 and V is TRBV19, with D possibly being TRBD1 (6 bases). V shed 5 bases and J shed 5 bases, with 13 bases lying between them. The CDR3 is 14 amino acids. Germline V CDR1 and CDR2: LNHDA, SQIVND (reference sequence). The CDR3 sequence is CASSLNRAYQPQHF. Written as DNA, the CDR3 is TGTGCCAGTAGTCTCAACAGGGCGTATCAGCCCCAGCATTTT.

The rearrangement links TRBV27 to TRBJ2-1; tentative D call: TRBD2 (5 bases). This CDR3 is 14 amino acids long. V lost 6 bases to trimming and J lost 1 base, with 10 bases between them. Germline V gene data show CDR1 as MNHEY and CDR2 as SMNVEV (reference sequence). The CDR3 coding sequence is TGTGCCAGCAGAGGACTGACTTCCTACAATGAGCAGTTCTTC. This encodes CASRGLTSYNEQFF.

The chain links TRBV11-1 to TRBJ2-6, with a possible D match to TRBD1 (6 bases). The CDR3 is made up of 15 amino acids. Germline CDR1 and CDR2: SGHAT and FQDESV (reference sequence). Trimming removed 5 bases from V and 1 base from J, with 9 bases in between. CDR3 in amino acids: CASSLGQSGANVLTF. The DNA of the CDR3 is TGTGCCAGCAGCCTAGGACAGTCTGGGGCCAACGTCCTGACTTTC.

This clone was seen only a few times. V usage is TRBV2 and J usage is TRBJ1-4; the match to TRBD1 covers 7 bases. The V segment lost 10 bases and the J segment 8 bases; nucleotides outside the gene matches: 10. CDR1 and CDR2 from the germline V gene are SNHLY and FYNNEI. The CDR3 sequence is 13 residues long. CDR3 residues: CATLEGAGEKLFF. CDR3 nucleotide sequence: TGTGCCACCCTCGAGGGGGCAGGGGAAAAACTGTTTTTT.

The chain carries TRBV7-9 and TRBJ2-3, with a possible D match to TRBD2 (5 bases). The CDR3 runs to 12 residues. Trimming cost V 5 bases and J 7 bases, with 10 bases left between them. CDR1 and CDR2 from the germline V gene are SEHNR and FQNEAQ (reference sequence). CDR3 residues: CASSPAANTQYF. The CDR3 DNA reads TGTGCCAGCAGCCCAGCGGCAAATACGCAGTATTTT.

This clone was detected once. The rearrangement uses TRBV7-9 and TRBJ1-6, with TRBD1 matching 10 bases. Germline CDR1 is SEHNR and CDR2 is FQNEAQ (reference sequence). The CDR3 contains 15 residues. Trimming took 5 bases from V and 6 from J; bases not matched to a gene: 4. The CDR3 here is CASSTRTGGNSPLHF. The DNA for the CDR3 is TGTGCCAGCAGCACGCGGACAGGGGGTAATTCACCCCTCCACTTT.

This clone occurred once. The DNA of the CDR3 is TGTGCCAGCAGTGAAAAGGGTCCTTCGGGGGACACCGGGGAGCTGTTTTTT. This translates into CASSEKGPSGDTGELFF. The gene calls are TRBV6-1 and TRBJ2-2, with D maybe TRBD2 (6 bases). Trimming stripped 2 bases from V and 3 bases from J, with 16 bases between. Per germline, CDR1 MNHNS and CDR2 SASEGT. The CDR3 is 17 residues long.

The chain has TRBV3-1 (or the pseudogene TRBV3-2) and TRBJ1-6, with 8 bases fitting TRBD1. V trimming: 5 bases; J trimming: 9 bases; junction bases outside the gene matches: 18. The CDR3 covers 18 residues. The germline V gene has CDR1 LGHDT and CDR2 YNNKEL (reference sequence). This CDR3 reads CASSNLSGGAGICSPLHF. CDR3 sequence (DNA): TGTGCCAGCAGCAATCTGTCAGGGGGCGCCGGGATATGTTCACCCCTCCACTTT.

V gene TRBV7-9 combines with J gene TRBJ2-3; D is perhaps TRBD1 (5 bases). The ends were cut back, 5 bases at V and 5 bases at J, with 20 bases in the middle. Germline lookup yields CDR1 SEHNR and CDR2 FQNEAQ (reference sequence). The CDR3 sequence is 16 residues long. The CDR3 spells CASSRSLVGAVDTQYF. The CDR3 bases are TGTGCCAGCAGCAGGAGTCTGGTAGGGGCGGTAGATACGCAGTATTTT.

V gene TRBV2 combines with J gene TRBJ1-2; TRBD1 agrees at 8 bases. The CDR3 totals 13 residues. V shed 8 bases, J shed 0 bases, and the junction held 2 bases outside the gene matches. The germline gives CDR1 SNHLY, CDR2 FYNNEI. In DNA form, the CDR3 reads TGTGCCAGCGCGGGACAGGCTAACTATGGCTACACCTTC. It specifies CASAGQANYGYTF. The complete variable domain, with remaining parts taken from reference TRBV2 and TRBJ1-2, reads EPEVTQTPSHQVTQMGQEVILRCVPISNHLYFYWYRQILGQKVEFLVSFYNNEISEKSEIFDDQFSVERPDGSNFTLKIRSTKLEDSAMYFCASAGQANYGYTFGSGTRLTVV.

CDR3 DNA sequence: TGTGCCACCAGCAGGGAAGACATCTCTGGGGCCAACGTCCTGACTTTC. This encodes CATSREDISGANVLTF. The gene calls are TRBV15 and TRBJ2-6; no clear D. Looked up from germline, CDR1 is LNHNV and CDR2 is YYDKDF (reference sequence). V was trimmed by 3 bases and J by 0 bases, leaving 9 bases between them. The CDR3 extends over 16 amino acids.

This chain's CDR3 is CASSLDNPPNEKLFF. The CDR3 DNA sequence: TGTGCCAGCAGCTTAGACAACCCTCCTAATGAAAAACTGTTTTTT. The chain is built from TRBV7-8 and TRBJ1-4; D is undetermined. Trimming stripped 1 base from V and 3 bases from J, with 9 bases between. Germline CDR1 reads SGHVS; CDR2 reads FQNEAQ. The length of the CDR3 is 15 residues.

This chain connects TRBV6-5 to TRBJ1-3, with D hard to call. Germline CDR1 MNHEY, CDR2 SVGAGI. The ends were cut back, 2 bases at V and 1 base at J, with 6 bases in the middle. The CDR3 consists of 14 residues. Written as DNA, the CDR3 is TGTGCCAGCAGTTACGAGCGGTCTGGAAACACCATATATTTT. Encoded protein: CASSYERSGNTIYF.

The chain couples TRBV3-1 (or the pseudogene TRBV3-2) to TRBJ2-7; TRBD1 matches at 10 bases. There are 15 residues in the CDR3. The V gene end was trimmed by 4 bases and the J gene end by 2 bases; junction bases not matched to a gene: 5. The germline CDR1 and CDR2 sequences are LGHDT and YNNKEL (reference sequence). The CDR3 region is CASSPGTGVTYEQYF. In nucleotides, the CDR3 is TGTGCCAGCAGCCCCGGGACAGGGGTAACCTACGAGCAGTACTTC.

CDR3 nucleotides: TGTGCCAGCAGCTTAGACTTGGGCAGGAGGGGAGATACGCAGTATTTT. Encoded protein: CASSLDLGRRGDTQYF. The chain is built from TRBV7-9 and TRBJ2-3, with a tentative D call TRBD2 (6 bases). The CDR3 covers 16 residues. Trimming removed 1 base from V and 5 bases from J, with 16 bases in between. Germline V gene data show CDR1 as SEHNR and CDR2 as FQNEAQ (reference sequence).

This sequence joins TRBV7-9 and TRBJ2-7; the D gene is possibly TRBD2 (5 bases). Trimming pared 5 bases from V and 4 bases from J, leaving 9 bases between. This CDR3 has 12 amino acids. Germline V gene data show CDR1 as SEHNR and CDR2 as FQNEAQ (reference sequence). CDR3 DNA sequence: TGTGCCAGCAGCACGAGGGAGTACGAGCAGTACTTC. Its protein product is CASSTREYEQYF.

In this sample, this clone turned up a few times. This sequence joins TRBV5-6 and TRBJ1-5; the D is unclear. The CDR3 consists of 14 residues. V lost 3 bases to trimming and J lost 4 bases, with 11 bases between them. CDR1 is SGHDT, CDR2 YYEEEE, per germline. CDR3 sequence reads: CASSSLARNQPQHF. The CDR3 DNA reads as TGTGCCAGCAGCTCCCTTGCACGGAATCAGCCCCAGCATTTT.

This chain connects TRBV19 to TRBJ2-5; TRBD1 matches 8 bases. Germline trimming cut 6 bases from V and 2 bases from J; bases unmatched to any gene: 8. There are 15 residues in the CDR3. CDR1 is LNHDA and CDR2 is SQIVND in the germline V gene (reference sequence). The CDR3 loop is CASRLQGGGQETQYF. The CDR3 nucleotides are TGTGCCAGTAGATTACAGGGGGGAGGTCAAGAGACCCAGTACTTC. The complete variable domain, with remaining parts taken from reference TRBV19 and TRBJ2-5, reads DGGITQSPKYLFRKEGQNVTLSCEQNLNHDAMYWYRQDPGQGLRLIYYSQIVNDFQKGDIAEGYSVSREKKESFPLTVTSAQKNPTAFYLCASRLQGGGQETQYFGPGTRLLVL.

This sequence joins TRBV11-2 and TRBJ1-1, with 7 bases matching TRBD1. CDR3 length: 15 amino acids. V was pared by 5 bases and J by 1 base, with 7 bases of the junction left unmatched. CDR1 and CDR2 from the germline V gene are SGHAT and FQNNGV. The DNA for the CDR3 is TGTGCCAGCAGCCCTTTCGGACAGGAGAACACTGAAGCTTTCTTT. Encoded protein: CASSPFGQENTEAFF.

DNA of the CDR3: TGCAGCGTATCTGAGGGTTTCGCCGGCTACACCTTC. This gives the protein CSVSEGFAGYTF. The genes are TRBV29-1 and TRBJ1-2, with no clear D. This CDR3 is built from 12 residues. Germline CDR1 reads SQVTM; CDR2 reads ANQGSEA. V was shortened by 6 bases and J by 8 bases, with 16 bases between the two germline ends.

DNA of the CDR3: TGTGCCAGCAGCCAAGACGACAGGGGGGGACAAGAGACCCAGTACTTC. Protein: CASSQDDRGGQETQYF. The V gene is TRBV14, the J gene TRBJ2-5, with 9 bases that match TRBD1. The CDR3 is 16 amino acids. Germline values: CDR1 SGHDN, CDR2 FVKESK. J lost 2 bases, V lost 0 bases, and 4 bases had no gene match. Drawing the rest from reference TRBV14 and TRBJ2-5, the complete variable domain is EAGVTQFPSHSVIEKGQTVTLRCDPISGHDNLYWYRRVMGKEIKFLLHFVKESKQDESGMPNNRFLAERTGGTYSTLKVQPAELEDSGVYFCASSQDDRGGQETQYFGPGTRLLVL.

The rearrangement uses TRBV25-1 and TRBJ2-7; 11 bases agree with TRBD2. V dropped 7 bases and J dropped 3; count of bases not matched to a gene: 8. The CDR3 runs 15 residues. CDR1 MGHDK and CDR2 SYGVNS come from the germline V gene. CDR3 region: CASTRGTSGNYEQYF. The CDR3 coding sequence is TGTGCCAGCACTCGGGGGACTAGCGGAAACTACGAGCAGTACTTC.

The rearrangement uses TRBV7-8 and TRBJ2-1; weak D call: TRBD2 (6 bases). Germline loops: CDR1 SGHVS, CDR2 FQNEAQ. This CDR3 has 17 amino acids. Between the trimmed V and J ends, which lost 3 bases and 0 bases, there was a span of 15 bases. Here the CDR3 reads CASSLGLGGGSYNEQFF. The DNA for the CDR3 is TGTGCCAGCAGCTTGGGACTCGGCGGAGGCTCCTACAATGAGCAGTTCTTC.

This sequence joins TRBV7-2 and TRBJ1-5; 8 bases match TRBD1. CDR1 and CDR2 from the germline V gene are SGHTA and FQGNSA. This CDR3 spans 17 amino acids. After removal of 1 base from V and 4 bases from J, the junction contained 9 bases not matched to a gene. CDR3 nucleotide sequence: TGTGCCAGCAGCTTAGGGAGGACGACAGGGGCAAATCAGCCCCAGCATTTT. It specifies CASSLGRTTGANQPQHF.

The chain uses TRBV27 and TRBJ1-2; 7 positions match TRBD1. This CDR3 is built from 12 residues. From germline, CDR1 is MNHEY and CDR2 SMNVEV (reference sequence). The trim removed 4 bases at V and 5 bases at J, leaving 1 base unmatched. Here the CDR3 DNA reads TGTGCCAGCAGTTCGACAGGGTATGGCTACACCTTC. Amino acids: CASSSTGYGYTF.

The rearrangement joins TRBV5-1 to TRBJ1-3; D not certain. V gave up 2 bases and J gave up 0 bases, with 9 bases separating them. Germline CDR1 reads SGHRS; CDR2 reads YFSETQ. There are 15 residues in the CDR3. CDR3 DNA: TGCGCCAGCAGCTTATCTTCCTCCTCTGGAAACACCATATATTTT. As protein: CASSLSSSSGNTIYF.

This chain links TRBV15 with TRBJ1-5; D is undetermined. From germline, CDR1 is LNHNV and CDR2 YYDKDF (reference sequence). The CDR3 totals 14 residues. Trimming removed 3 bases from V and 7 bases from J, with 13 bases in between. CDR3 DNA sequence: TGTGCCACCAGCAGCCCCCTGAATCGGCAGCCCCAGCATTTT. This sequence encodes CATSSPLNRQPQHF.

J is TRBJ2-5 and V is TRBV25-1; 8 bases align to TRBD1. Germline loops: CDR1 MGHDK, CDR2 SYGVNS. The CDR3 covers 13 residues. The junction had 6 bases not matched to a gene; V was cut back by 7 bases and J by 5 bases. The CDR3 spells CASTTGALETQYF. The DNA for the CDR3 is TGTGCCAGCACGACAGGGGCGTTGGAGACCCAGTACTTC.

This clone was observed a handful of times. The chain carries TRBV5-1 and TRBJ1-1, with 10 bases lining up with TRBD1. Per the germline V gene, CDR1 is SGHRS and CDR2 is YFSETQ. Trimming took 4 bases from V and 1 from J; bases not matched to a gene: 4. The CDR3 has 15 amino acids. CDR3 loop: CASSMTGGRNTEAFF. CDR3 DNA: TGCGCCAGCAGCATGACAGGGGGCCGGAACACTGAAGCTTTCTTT.